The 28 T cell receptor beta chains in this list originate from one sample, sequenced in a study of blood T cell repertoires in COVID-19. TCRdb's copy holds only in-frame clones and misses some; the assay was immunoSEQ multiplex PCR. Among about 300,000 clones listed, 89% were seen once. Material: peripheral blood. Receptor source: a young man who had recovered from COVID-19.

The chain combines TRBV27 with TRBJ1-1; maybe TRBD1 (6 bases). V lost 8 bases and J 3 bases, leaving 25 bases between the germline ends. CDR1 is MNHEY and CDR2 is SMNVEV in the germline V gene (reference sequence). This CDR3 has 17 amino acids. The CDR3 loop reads CASRPWGGASLDTEAFF. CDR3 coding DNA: TGTGCCAGCCGACCTTGGGGGGGGGCGAGTTTGGACACTGAAGCTTTCTTT.

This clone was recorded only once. This CDR3 reads CASSLGYREKLFF. The CDR3 nucleotides are TGTGCCAGCAGCTTAGGTTACAGGGAAAAACTGTTTTTT. The rearrangement joins TRBV7-9 to TRBJ1-4; D is possibly TRBD1 (5 bases). Germline-derived CDR1 and CDR2 are SEHNR and FQNEAQ (reference sequence). The CDR3 consists of 13 residues. V lost 1 base, J lost 8 bases, and 8 bases lay in between.

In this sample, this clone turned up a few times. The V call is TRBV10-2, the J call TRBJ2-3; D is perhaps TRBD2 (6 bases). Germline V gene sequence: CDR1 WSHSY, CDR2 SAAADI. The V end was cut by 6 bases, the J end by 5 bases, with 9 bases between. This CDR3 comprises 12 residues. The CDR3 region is CASRKEGDTQYF. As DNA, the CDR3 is TGCGCCAGCAGGAAGGAGGGAGATACGCAGTATTTT.

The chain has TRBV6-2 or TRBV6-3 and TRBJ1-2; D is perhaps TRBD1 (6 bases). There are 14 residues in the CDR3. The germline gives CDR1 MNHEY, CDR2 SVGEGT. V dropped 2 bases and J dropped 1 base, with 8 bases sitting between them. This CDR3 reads CASSYGTHNYGYTF. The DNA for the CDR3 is TGTGCCAGCAGTTACGGGACACATAACTATGGCTACACCTTC.

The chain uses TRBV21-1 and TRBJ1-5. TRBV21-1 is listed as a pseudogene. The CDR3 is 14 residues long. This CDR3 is CASLGRGSNQPQHF. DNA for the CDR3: TGTGCCAGCCTGGGGAGGGGTAGCAATCAGCCCCAGCATTTT.

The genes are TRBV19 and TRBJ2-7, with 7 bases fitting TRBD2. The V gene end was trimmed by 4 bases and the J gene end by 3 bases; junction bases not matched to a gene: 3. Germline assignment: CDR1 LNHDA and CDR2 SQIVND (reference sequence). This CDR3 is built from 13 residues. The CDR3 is CASSNTGGYEQYF. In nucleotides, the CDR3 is TGTGCCAGTAGTAATACGGGGGGCTACGAGCAGTACTTC. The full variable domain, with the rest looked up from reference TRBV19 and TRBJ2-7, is DGGITQSPKYLFRKEGQNVTLSCEQNLNHDAMYWYRQDPGQGLRLIYYSQIVNDFQKGDIAEGYSVSREKKESFPLTVTSAQKNPTAFYLCASSNTGGYEQYFGPGTRLTVT.

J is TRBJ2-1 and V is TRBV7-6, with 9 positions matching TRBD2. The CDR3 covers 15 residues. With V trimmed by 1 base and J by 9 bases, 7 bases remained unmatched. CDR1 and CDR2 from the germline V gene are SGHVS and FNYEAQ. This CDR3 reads CASSLVGGRAFEQFF. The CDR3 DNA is TGTGCCAGCAGCTTAGTGGGCGGGAGGGCCTTTGAGCAGTTCTTC.

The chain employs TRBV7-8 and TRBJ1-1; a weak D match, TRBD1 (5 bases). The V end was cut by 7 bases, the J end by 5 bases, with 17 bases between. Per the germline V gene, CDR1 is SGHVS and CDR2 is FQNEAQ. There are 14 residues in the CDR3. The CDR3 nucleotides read TGTGCCAGCACCCCGGTAGGCGGGGGGACTGAAGCTTTCTTT. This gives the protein CASTPVGGGTEAFF.

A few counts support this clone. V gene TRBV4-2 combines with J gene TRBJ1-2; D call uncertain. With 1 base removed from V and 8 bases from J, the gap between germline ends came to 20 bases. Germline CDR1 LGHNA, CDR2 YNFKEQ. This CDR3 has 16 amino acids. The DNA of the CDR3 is TGTGCCAGCAGCCAAGGGGAGATGGCCCCCTATGAGGGCTACACCTTC. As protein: CASSQGEMAPYEGYTF.

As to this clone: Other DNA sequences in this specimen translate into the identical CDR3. The CDR3 nucleotides read TGTGCCAGCTCACTGGGGACAGGCGGCAATCAGCCCCAGCATTTT. As protein: CASSLGTGGNQPQHF. The chain carries TRBV18 and TRBJ1-5; TRBD1 matches 8 bases. J was trimmed by 2 bases and V by 4 bases; bases with no gene match: 4. This CDR3 contains 15 residues. Germline CDR1 is KGHSH and CDR2 is LQKENI.

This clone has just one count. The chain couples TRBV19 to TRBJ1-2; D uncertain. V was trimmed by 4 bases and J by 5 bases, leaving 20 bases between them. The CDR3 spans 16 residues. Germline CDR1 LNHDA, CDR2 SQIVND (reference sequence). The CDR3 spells CASSTLRTPEGYGYTF. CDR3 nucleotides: TGTGCCAGTAGTACACTTAGGACGCCGGAGGGATATGGCTACACCTTC.

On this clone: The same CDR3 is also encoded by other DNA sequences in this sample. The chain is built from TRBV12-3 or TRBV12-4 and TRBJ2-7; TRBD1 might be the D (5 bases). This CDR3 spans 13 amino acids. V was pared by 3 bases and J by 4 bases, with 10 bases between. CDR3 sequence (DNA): TGTGCCAGCAGTTTGGGTCAGGGTTACGAGCAGTACTTC. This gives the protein CASSLGQGYEQYF.

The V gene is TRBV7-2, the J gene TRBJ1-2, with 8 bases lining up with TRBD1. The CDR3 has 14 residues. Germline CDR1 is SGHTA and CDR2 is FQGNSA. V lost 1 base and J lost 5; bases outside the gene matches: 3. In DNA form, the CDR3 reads TGTGCCAGCAGCTTAGACACAGGGGGTTATGGCTACACCTTC. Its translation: CASSLDTGGYGYTF.

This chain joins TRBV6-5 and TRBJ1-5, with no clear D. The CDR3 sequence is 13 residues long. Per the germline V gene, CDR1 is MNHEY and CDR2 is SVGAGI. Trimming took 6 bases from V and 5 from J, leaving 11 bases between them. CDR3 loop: CASRKRRDQPQHF. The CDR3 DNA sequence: TGTGCCAGCAGGAAACGGAGGGATCAGCCCCAGCATTTT.

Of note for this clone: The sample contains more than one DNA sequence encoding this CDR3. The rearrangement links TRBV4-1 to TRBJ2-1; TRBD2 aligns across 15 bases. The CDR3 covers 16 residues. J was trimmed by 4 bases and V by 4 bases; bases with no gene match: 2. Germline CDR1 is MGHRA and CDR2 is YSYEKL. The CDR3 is CASSRGLAGGYNEQFF. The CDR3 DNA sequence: TGCGCCAGCAGCCGCGGACTAGCGGGAGGGTACAATGAGCAGTTCTTC.

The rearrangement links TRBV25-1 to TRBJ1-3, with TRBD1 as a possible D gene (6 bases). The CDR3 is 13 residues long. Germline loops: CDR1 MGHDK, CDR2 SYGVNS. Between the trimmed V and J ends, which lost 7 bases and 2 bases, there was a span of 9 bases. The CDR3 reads CASIPGAGNTIYF. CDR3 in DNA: TGTGCCAGCATCCCAGGGGCTGGAAACACCATATATTTT. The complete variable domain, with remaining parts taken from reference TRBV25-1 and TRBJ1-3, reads EADIYQTPRYLVIGTGKKITLECSQTMGHDKMYWYQQDPGMELHLIHYSYGVNSTEKGDLSSESTVSRIRTEHFPLTLESARPSHTSQYLCASIPGAGNTIYFGEGSWLTVV.

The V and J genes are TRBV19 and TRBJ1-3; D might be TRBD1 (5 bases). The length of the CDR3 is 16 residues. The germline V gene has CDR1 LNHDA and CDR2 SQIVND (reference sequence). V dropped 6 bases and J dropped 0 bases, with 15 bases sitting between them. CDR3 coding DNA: TGTGCCAGTAGCCTCGACACAGGCTCCTCTGGAAACACCATATATTTT. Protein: CASSLDTGSSGNTIYF.

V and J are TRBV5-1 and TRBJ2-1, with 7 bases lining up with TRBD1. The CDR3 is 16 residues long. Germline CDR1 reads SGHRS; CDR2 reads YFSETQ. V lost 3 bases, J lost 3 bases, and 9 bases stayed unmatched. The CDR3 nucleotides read TGCGCCAGCAGCTCCAGGACAGGACCCTACTACAATGAGCAGTTCTTC. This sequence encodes CASSSRTGPYYNEQFF.

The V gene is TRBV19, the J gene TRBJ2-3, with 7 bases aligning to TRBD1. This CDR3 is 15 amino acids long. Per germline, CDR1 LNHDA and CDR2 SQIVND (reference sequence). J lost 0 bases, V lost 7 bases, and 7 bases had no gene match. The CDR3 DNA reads TGTGCCAGTACGCCAGGGGGACCTAGCACAGATACGCAGTATTTT. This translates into CASTPGGPSTDTQYF. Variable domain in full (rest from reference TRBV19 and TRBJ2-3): DGGITQSPKYLFRKEGQNVTLSCEQNLNHDAMYWYRQDPGQGLRLIYYSQIVNDFQKGDIAEGYSVSREKKESFPLTVTSAQKNPTAFYLCASTPGGPSTDTQYFGPGTRLTVL.

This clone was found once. In DNA, the CDR3 is TGTGCCAGCAGCCCACTGGGCAGGTGGACTAACTATGGCTACACCTTC. Amino acid sequence: CASSPLGRWTNYGYTF. The rearrangement uses TRBV27 and TRBJ1-2; D call uncertain. This CDR3 has 16 residues. Germline V gene lookup returns CDR1 MNHEY and CDR2 SMNVEV (reference sequence). Between the trimmed V and J ends, which lost 6 bases and 0 bases, there was a span of 17 bases.

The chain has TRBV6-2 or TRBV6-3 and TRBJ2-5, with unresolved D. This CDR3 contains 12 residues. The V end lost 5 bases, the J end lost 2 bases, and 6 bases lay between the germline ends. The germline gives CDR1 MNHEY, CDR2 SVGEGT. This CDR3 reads CASSRVQETQYF. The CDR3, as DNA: TGTGCCAGCAGTCGCGTACAAGAGACCCAGTACTTC.

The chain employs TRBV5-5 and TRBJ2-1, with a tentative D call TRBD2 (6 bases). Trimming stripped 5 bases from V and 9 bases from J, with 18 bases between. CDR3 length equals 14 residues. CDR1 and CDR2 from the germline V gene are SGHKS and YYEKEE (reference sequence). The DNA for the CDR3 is TGTGCCAGCAGTGGGGGGATGTTACTTGCTGAGCAGTTCTTC. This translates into CASSGGMLLAEQFF.

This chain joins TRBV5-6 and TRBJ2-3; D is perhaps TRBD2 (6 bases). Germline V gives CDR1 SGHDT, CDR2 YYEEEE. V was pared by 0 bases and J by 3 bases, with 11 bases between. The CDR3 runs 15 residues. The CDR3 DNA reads TGTGCCAGCAGCTTGGTGGGAGGCGGGACAGATACGCAGTATTTT. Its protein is CASSLVGGGTDTQYF.

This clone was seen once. The CDR3 nucleotides read TGTGCCAGCACTCGGGACAGTTGGTACACCATATATTTT. Translation: CASTRDSWYTIYF. V is TRBV6-5 and J is TRBJ1-3, with TRBD1 identical over 7 bases. CDR3 size: 13 residues. Trimming at V came to 7 bases and at J to 8 bases, leaving 8 bases not matched to a gene. Germline CDR1 is MNHEY and CDR2 is SVGAGI.

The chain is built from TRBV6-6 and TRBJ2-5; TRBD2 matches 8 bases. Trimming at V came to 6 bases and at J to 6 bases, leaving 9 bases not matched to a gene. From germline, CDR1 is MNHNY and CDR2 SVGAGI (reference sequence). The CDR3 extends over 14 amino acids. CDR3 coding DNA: TGTGCCAGCAGAGGAGGGACTAGAACGCAGACCCAGTACTTC. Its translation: CASRGGTRTQTQYF.

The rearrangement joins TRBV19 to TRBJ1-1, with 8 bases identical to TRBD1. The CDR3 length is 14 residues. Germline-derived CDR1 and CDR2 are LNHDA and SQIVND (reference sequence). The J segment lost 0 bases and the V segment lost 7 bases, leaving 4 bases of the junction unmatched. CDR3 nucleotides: TGTGCCAGTACCAGGACAGGGCTGAACACTGAAGCTTTCTTT. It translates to CASTRTGLNTEAFF.

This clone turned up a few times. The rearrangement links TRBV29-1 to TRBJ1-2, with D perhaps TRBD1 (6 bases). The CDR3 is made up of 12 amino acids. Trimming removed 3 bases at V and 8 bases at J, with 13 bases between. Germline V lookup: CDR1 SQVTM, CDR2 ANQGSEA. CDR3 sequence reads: CSVEGGPIGYTF. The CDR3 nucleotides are TGCAGCGTTGAGGGGGGGCCCATAGGCTACACCTTC. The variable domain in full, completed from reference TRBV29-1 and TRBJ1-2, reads SAVISQKPSRDICQRGTSLTIQCQVDSQVTMMFWYRQQPGQSLTLIATANQGSEATYESGFVIDKFPISRPNLTFSTLTVSNMSPEDSSIYLCSVEGGPIGYTFGSGTRLTVV.

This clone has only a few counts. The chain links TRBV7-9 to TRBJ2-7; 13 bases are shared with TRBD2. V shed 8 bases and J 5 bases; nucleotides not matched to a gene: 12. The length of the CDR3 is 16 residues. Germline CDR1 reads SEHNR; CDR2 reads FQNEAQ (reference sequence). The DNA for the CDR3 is TGTGCCAGCGGGACAGGACTAGCGGGAGAAATCGACGAGCAGTACTTC. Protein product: CASGTGLAGEIDEQYF.